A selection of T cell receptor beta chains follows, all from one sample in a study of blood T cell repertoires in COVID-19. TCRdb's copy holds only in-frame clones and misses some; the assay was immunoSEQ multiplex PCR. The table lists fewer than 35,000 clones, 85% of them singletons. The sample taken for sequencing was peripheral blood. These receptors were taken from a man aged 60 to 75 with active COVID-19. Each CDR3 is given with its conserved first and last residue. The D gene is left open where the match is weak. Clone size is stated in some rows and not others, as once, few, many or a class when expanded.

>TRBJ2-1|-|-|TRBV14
TGTGCCAGCAGCCAGTTCAGCGCCTGGTATGAGCAGTTCTTC
CASSQFSAWYEQFF
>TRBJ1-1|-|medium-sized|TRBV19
TGTGCCAGTAGTATGTCCCGGGGAAGAGCTGAAGCTTTCTTT
CASSMSRGRAEAFF
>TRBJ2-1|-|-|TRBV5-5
TGTGCCAGCAGCTTGTTTGCTAGGCCATCTCTCTACAATGAGCAGTTCTTC
CASSLFARPSLYNEQFF
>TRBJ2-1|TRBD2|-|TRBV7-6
TGTGCCAGCAGCTCCACTAGCGGGAGAGGGAATGAGCAGTTCTTC
CASSSTSGRGNEQFF
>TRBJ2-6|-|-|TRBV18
TGTGCCAGCTCACCCGGGTCCTCTGGGGCCAACGTCCTGACTTTC
CASSPGSSGANVLTF
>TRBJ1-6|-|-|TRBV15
TGTGCCACCAGCAGAGGCGGTATACTCCGCGGGAATTCACCCCTCCACTTT
CATSRGGILRGNSPLHF
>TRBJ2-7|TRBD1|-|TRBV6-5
TGTGCCAGCAGTCCGGGACAGGGGATTTTGTGGGAGCAGTACTTC
CASSPGQGILWEQYF
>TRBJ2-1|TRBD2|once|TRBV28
TGTGCCAGCAGTACTACTTCGACTAGCGGGCATGAGCAGTTCTTC
CASSTTSTSGHEQFF
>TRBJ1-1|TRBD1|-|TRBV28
TGTGCCAGCAGTTTAAGGACAGGGGGCTTGAACACTGAAGCTTTCTTT
CASSLRTGGLNTEAFF
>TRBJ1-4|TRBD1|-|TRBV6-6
TGTGCCAGCAGTGATCCGGGACAGCCTAATGAAAAACTGTTTTTT
CASSDPGQPNEKLFF
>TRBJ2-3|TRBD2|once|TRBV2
TGTGCCGGGTGGCTTGGACTAGCGGTTAGCACAGATACGCAGTATTTT
CAGWLGLAVSTDTQYF
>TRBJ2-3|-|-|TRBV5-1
TGCGCCAGTAGGAGCGGATGGGGCACAGATACGCAGTATTTT
CASRSGWGTDTQYF
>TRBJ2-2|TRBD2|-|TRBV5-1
TGCGCCAGCAGGACCGGGACTAGCGTGTCGACCGGGGAGCTGTTTTTT
CASRTGTSVSTGELFF
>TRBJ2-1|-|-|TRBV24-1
TGTGCCACCAGTGACCACGGGACCTTAGGGGGTGAGCAGTTCTTC
CATSDHGTLGGEQFF
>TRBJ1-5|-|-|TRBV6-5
TGTGCCAGCAAAGCGGGCTTTAGCAATCAGCCCCAGCATTTT
CASKAGFSNQPQHF
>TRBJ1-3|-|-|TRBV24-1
TGTGCCACCAGTGACGGAATTGGCCAGGGCGGCTCTGGAAACACCATATATTTT
CATSDGIGQGGSGNTIYF
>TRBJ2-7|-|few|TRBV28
TGTGCCAGCAGCACAGACATGGATGGAGGGTACGATCGCGAGCAGTACTTC
CASSTDMDGGYDREQYF
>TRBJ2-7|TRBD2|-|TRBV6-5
TGTGCCAGCAGTACATTAGCGGGAGGGGTGGACGAGCAGTACTTC
CASSTLAGGVDEQYF
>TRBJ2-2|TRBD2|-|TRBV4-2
TGTGCCAGCAGCCAACTAGCGGGAGGTTTCACCGGGGAGCTGTTTTTT
CASSQLAGGFTGELFF
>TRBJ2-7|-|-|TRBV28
TGTGCCAGCAACTCGAACCCGGGCGAGCAGTACTTC
CASNSNPGEQYF
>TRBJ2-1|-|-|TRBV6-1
TGTGCCAGCAGTGAAACGGGGATTTACAATGAGCAGTTCTTC
CASSETGIYNEQFF
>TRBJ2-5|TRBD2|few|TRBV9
TGTGCCAGCAGCCCCGAGGGTAGCGGGAGGGGGGAGACCCAGTACTTC
CASSPEGSGRGETQYF
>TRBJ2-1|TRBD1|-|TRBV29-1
TGCAGCGTTCAGGGGGCGGGACAGGGGGCGTTGGATGAGCAGTTCTTC
CSVQGAGQGALDEQFF
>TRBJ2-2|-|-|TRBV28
TGTGCCAGCAGCGAGATCGGGACTACCGGGGAGCTGTTTTTT
CASSEIGTTGELFF
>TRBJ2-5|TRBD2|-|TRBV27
TGTGCCAGCAGTCGGCCTTTAGCGGGAGGGCCGGGGGAGACCCAGTACTTC
CASSRPLAGGPGETQYF
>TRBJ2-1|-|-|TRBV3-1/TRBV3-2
TGTGCCAGCAGCCAGGGCGTCCCTCTCTACAATGAGCAGTTCTTC
CASSQGVPLYNEQFF
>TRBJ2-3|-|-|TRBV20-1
TGCAGTGCTAGTCCGAGAGGGCGGCGCACAGATACGCAGTATTTT
CSASPRGRRTDTQYF
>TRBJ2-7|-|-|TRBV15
TGTGCCACCAGCGGCGGGGCCTACGAGCAGTACTTC
CATSGGAYEQYF
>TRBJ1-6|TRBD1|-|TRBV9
TGTGCCAGCAGCGCCCCACAGGGGGTCGGGTCACCCCTCCACTTT
CASSAPQGVGSPLHF
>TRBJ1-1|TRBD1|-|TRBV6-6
TGTGCCAGCAGTTACAGGGGGCGGGACACTGAAGCTTTCTTT
CASSYRGRDTEAFF